The 30 T cell receptor beta chains given below trace back to one sample, sequenced in a study of Graves' ophthalmopathy and Graves' hyperthyroidism. Transcripts of RNA were the source for amplifying TCR beta CDR3 regions. Scientists carried out first-round RT-PCR using HTBI primers and then a second-round multiplex PCR. MiXCR, run by TCRdb on the multiplex PCR reads, gives a single entry per CDR3 protein. Counted here are approximately 640,000 distinct CDR3 sequences, about two fifths occurring once; the ten biggest clones make up more than 2.5%. Material for sequencing was peripheral blood. These receptors were collected from an adult man with Graves' ophthalmopathy.

This clonotype was observed at least ten times. The J gene is TRBJ2-5, the V gene TRBV5-5, with D unclear. This CDR3 spans 13 amino acids. V lost 7 bases to trimming and J lost 5 bases, with 15 bases between them. Germline V gives CDR1 SGHKS, CDR2 YYEKEE (reference sequence). CDR3 sequence (DNA): TGTGCCAGCTGCGAGTGGACGAGGGAGACCCAGTACTTC. Translation gives CASCEWTRETQYF. The whole variable domain, filled in from reference TRBV5-5 and TRBJ2-5, reads DAGVTQSPTHLIKTRGQQVTLRCSPISGHKSVSWYQQVLGQGPQFIFQYYEKEERGRGNFPDRFSARQFPNYSSELNVNALLLGDSALYLCASCEWTRETQYFGPGTRLLVL.

The chain uses TRBV10-3 and TRBJ1-3; 8 bases map to TRBD1. CDR1 and CDR2 from the germline V gene are ENHRY and SYGVKD. The V segment lost 4 bases and the J segment 8 bases; nucleotides outside the gene matches: 10. This CDR3 region has 15 residues. CDR3 sequence reads: CAISAAGGDGYTIYF. The DNA of the CDR3 is TGTGCCATCAGTGCGGCAGGGGGCGACGGCTACACCATATATTTT.

This sequence joins TRBV9 and TRBJ1-5; D remains ambiguous. V was pared by 3 bases and J by 7 bases, with 20 bases between. Germline assignment: CDR1 SGDLS and CDR2 YYNGEE. CDR3 size: 16 residues. The CDR3 region has the DNA TGTGCCAGCAGCGGCCGATCATCGGGTTGGGGACAGCCCCAGCATTTT. Translated: CASSGRSSGWGQPQHF.

This clonotype appeared many times. Relative to the germline gene, one junction end is altered; a read error may explain this. The chain couples TRBV7-9 to TRBJ1-2; 9 bases agree with TRBD1. The germline V gene encodes CDR1 SEHNR and CDR2 FQNEAQ (reference sequence). This CDR3 spans 14 amino acids. The CDR3 DNA reads TGTGTCAGCAGCCTCGGGACAGGGCGGGGTGGCTACACCTTC. It specifies CVSSLGTGRGGYTF.

This clonotype was recorded at least ten times. This CDR3 is CASSSGTGDGGTEAFF. The CDR3 region has the DNA TGTGCCAGCAGTAGTGGGACAGGGGATGGGGGCACTGAAGCTTTCTTT. The rearrangement uses TRBV6-6 and TRBJ1-1, with 10 positions matching TRBD1. The CDR3 contains 16 residues. J gave up 4 bases and V 5 bases, and 10 bases lay outside the gene matches. Germline CDR1 reads MNHNY; CDR2 reads SVGAGI (reference sequence).

This clonotype showed up just once. Germline and junction disagree at one end, which may indicate a read error. The chain combines TRBV10-3 with TRBJ2-6; D gene ambiguous. CDR3 length: 12 amino acids. Germline V lookup: CDR1 ENHRY, CDR2 SYGVKD. DNA for the CDR3: TGTGCCATCCGTGAAGGGGCCAACGTCCTGACTTTC. Its protein product is CAIREGANVLTF.

This clonotype was seen at least ten times. This chain connects TRBV6-6 to TRBJ1-2; TRBD1 matches at 7 bases. With 5 bases clipped from V and 6 bases from J, the junction kept 6 bases outside the gene matches. Germline V gives CDR1 MNHNY, CDR2 SVGAGI (reference sequence). The CDR3 sequence is 13 residues long. CDR3 sequence: CASSAATGNGYTF. For the CDR3, the DNA is TGTGCCAGCAGTGCTGCGACAGGGAATGGCTACACCTTC.

Regarding this clonotype: A much larger clone is a single base away; this may be a read error. The chain carries TRBV10-2 and TRBJ1-1, with 10 nucleotides matching TRBD1. Trimming at V came to 7 bases and at J to 4 bases, leaving 6 bases not matched to a gene. CDR1 and CDR2 (germline): WSHSY, SAAADI. CDR3 length: 14 amino acids. CDR3 sequence: CASTEGQGFTEAFF. The CDR3 DNA reads as TGCGCCAGCACCGAGGGACAGGGGTTCACTGAAGCTTTCTTT.

In this sample, this clonotype turned up many times. The chain uses TRBV19 and TRBJ2-2; 10 bases fit TRBD1. Germline V gene lookup returns CDR1 LNHDA and CDR2 SQIVND (reference sequence). This CDR3 region has 16 residues. Germline trimming cut 4 bases from V and 7 bases from J; bases unmatched to any gene: 9. The CDR3 sequence: CASSTHQTGGVGELFF. CDR3 nucleotide sequence: TGTGCCAGTAGTACCCATCAGACAGGGGGCGTCGGGGAGCTGTTTTTT.

This clonotype was seen a few times. V and J are TRBV19 and TRBJ2-2; perhaps TRBD2 as D (6 bases). The CDR3 is made up of 18 amino acids. Germline lookup yields CDR1 LNHDA and CDR2 SQIVND (reference sequence). V was shortened by 0 bases and J by 6 bases, with 20 bases between the two germline ends. CDR3: CASSIDPPSSANAGELFF. In DNA form, the CDR3 reads TGTGCCAGTAGTATAGATCCCCCATCTAGCGCTAACGCCGGGGAGCTGTTTTTT.

This clonotype has a single count. The chain couples TRBV10-3 to TRBJ1-2; D is unclear. The CDR3 covers 13 residues. Germline values: CDR1 ENHRY, CDR2 SYGVKD. The V and J ends lost 3 bases and 8 bases respectively, with 13 bases between them. Written as DNA, the CDR3 is TGTGCCATCAGTGAAGGGCTAGCGGGGGGCTACACCTTC. This gives the protein CAISEGLAGGYTF.

This chain links TRBV10-3 with TRBJ1-1; D unclear. The length of the CDR3 is 14 residues. Trimming cost V 8 bases and J 3 bases, with 16 bases left between them. CDR1 is ENHRY, CDR2 SYGVKD, per germline. In DNA, the CDR3 is TGTGCCATCGGGTCAAGAGATCTGGACACTGAAGCTTTCTTT. Translated, it gives CAIGSRDLDTEAFF.

The sample holds many counts of this clonotype. The chain couples TRBV2 to TRBJ2-7; TRBD1 matches 9 bases. Looked up from germline, CDR1 is SNHLY and CDR2 is FYNNEI. V lost 3 bases, J lost 6 bases, and 9 bases stayed unmatched. This CDR3 is built from 15 residues. Here the CDR3 reads CASSDAGQGNSEQYF. In DNA form, the CDR3 reads TGTGCCAGCAGTGACGCGGGACAGGGAAATTCCGAGCAGTACTTC. Looking up the rest from reference TRBV2 and TRBJ2-7 gives the full variable domain: EPEVTQTPSHQVTQMGQEVILRCVPISNHLYFYWYRQILGQKVEFLVSFYNNEISEKSEIFDDQFSVERPDGSNFTLKIRSTKLEDSAMYFCASSDAGQGNSEQYFGPGTRLTVT.

The table lists this clonotype with a few counts. The rearrangement joins TRBV7-9 to TRBJ1-5, with no clear D. The V gene lost 2 bases and the J gene lost 1 base, with 6 bases spanning the gap. Looked up from germline, CDR1 is SEHNR and CDR2 is FQNEAQ (reference sequence). The CDR3 contains 14 residues. The CDR3 DNA reads TGTGCCAGCAGCTTACATGACAGCAATCAGCCCCAGCATTTT. Translating gives CASSLHDSNQPQHF. Filled out from reference TRBV7-9 and TRBJ1-5, the complete variable domain reads DTGVSQNPRHKITKRGQNVTFRCDPISEHNRLYWYRQTLGQGPEFLTYFQNEAQLEKSRLLSDRFSAERPKGSFSTLEIQRTEQGDSAMYLCASSLHDSNQPQHFGDGTRLSIL.

About this clonotype: A much larger clone sits a single nucleotide away, making a read error possible. This CDR3 is CASSGALGGELFF. In DNA form, the CDR3 reads TGTGCCAGCAGTGGAGCGCTAGGCGGGGAGCTGTTTTTT. This sequence joins TRBV2 and TRBJ2-2; D gene uncertain. Deletions cut 4 bases from V and 7 bases from J, with 10 bases between. The CDR3 loop spans 13 amino acids. Germline CDR1 is SNHLY and CDR2 is FYNNEI.

The rearrangement joins TRBV2 to TRBJ1-6; unclear D gene. The CDR3 sequence is 14 residues long. Germline CDR1 and CDR2: SNHLY and FYNNEI. Trimming left V 3 bases short and J 8 bases short, with 11 bases between. CDR3 sequence reads: CASSDVNSDSPLHF. CDR3 DNA sequence: TGTGCCAGCAGTGACGTGAATAGCGATTCACCCCTCCACTTT.

This clonotype was observed at least ten times. The V call is TRBV10-3, the J call TRBJ1-4; 7 bases fit TRBD1. This CDR3 comprises 14 residues. In germline, CDR1 is ENHRY, CDR2 SYGVKD. Trimming cost V 3 bases and J 8 bases; bases outside gene matches: 6. Here the CDR3 reads CAISDSTGVEKLFF. As DNA, the CDR3 is TGTGCCATCAGTGATTCAACAGGGGTCGAAAAACTGTTTTTT.

In DNA form, the CDR3 reads TGTGCCACCAGTGATAGGGGGAATGAAGCTTTCTTT. Protein product: CATSDRGNEAFF. The chain recombines TRBV24-1 with TRBJ1-1; D may be TRBD1 (6 bases). V was trimmed by 3 bases and J by 7 bases, leaving 8 bases between them. Germline values: CDR1 KGHDR, CDR2 SFDVKD. There are 12 residues in the CDR3.

This chain connects TRBV10-3 to TRBJ1-1; D perhaps matches TRBD1 (6 bases). The ends were cut back, 0 bases at V and 8 bases at J, with 16 bases in the middle. There are 15 residues in the CDR3. CDR1 and CDR2 (germline): ENHRY, SYGVKD. The CDR3 coding sequence is TGTGCCATCAGTGAGTCTACACAGGGAAGGGCCGAAGCTTTCTTT. This sequence encodes CAISESTQGRAEAFF.

This clonotype occurred a few times. The junction and the germline gene differ at one end; a read error may be behind it. The genes are TRBV10-3 and TRBJ2-7, with D unclear. This CDR3 contains 14 residues. Per the germline V gene, CDR1 is ENHRY and CDR2 is SYGVKD. CDR3 sequence (DNA): TGTGCCAGCAGTCCGAGGCCCCGAGCCTACGAGCAGTACTTC. As protein: CASSPRPRAYEQYF.

This clonotype was detected many times. The V and J genes are TRBV19 and TRBJ1-5, with a possible D match to TRBD1 (5 bases). The CDR3 covers 14 residues. Germline V CDR1 and CDR2: LNHDA, SQIVND (reference sequence). V was shortened by 2 bases and J by 9 bases, with 14 bases between the two germline ends. In DNA form, the CDR3 reads TGTGCCAGTAGTATAACGGCGGGGGAGAGGCCCCAGCATTTT. Translating it yields CASSITAGERPQHF.

The genes are TRBV5-1 and TRBJ2-7; unclear D gene. The CDR3 has 13 amino acids. With 5 bases removed from V and 9 bases from J, the gap between germline ends came to 18 bases. The germline CDR1 and CDR2 sequences are SGHRS and YFSETQ. The CDR3 spells CASSTASRSGQYF. CDR3 sequence (DNA): TGCGCCAGCAGTACAGCATCGAGGTCTGGGCAGTACTTC.

The V and J genes are TRBV29-1 and TRBJ1-2, with unresolved D. V gave up 6 bases and J gave up 12 bases, with 14 bases separating them. CDR3 size: 10 residues. The germline V gene has CDR1 SQVTM and CDR2 ANQGSEA. The CDR3 DNA is TGCAGCGTAAGGGAGGGTGGAAACACCTTC. It translates to CSVREGGNTF.

The chain is built from TRBV2 and TRBJ2-5; a weak D match, TRBD1 (5 bases). Looked up from germline, CDR1 is SNHLY and CDR2 is FYNNEI. Deletions cut 6 bases from V and 9 bases from J, with 17 bases between. This CDR3 region has 13 residues. The CDR3 loop is CASRQDSNQPQYF. The CDR3 DNA is TGTGCCAGCAGACAGGATAGCAATCAGCCCCAGTACTTC.

Regarding this clonotype: A clone one base away is much larger, so this may be a read error. The chain combines TRBV6-1 with TRBJ2-1; D is undetermined. The CDR3 has 11 amino acids. Germline V gene lookup returns CDR1 MNHNS and CDR2 SASEGT. Trimming left V 6 bases short and J 4 bases short, with 4 bases between. This CDR3 reads CASSQYNEQFF. The CDR3 bases are TGTGCCAGCAGCCAATACAATGAGCAGTTCTTC.

This clonotype was detected a few times. The rearrangement joins TRBV9 to TRBJ2-5; tentative D call: TRBD2 (6 bases). CDR1 and CDR2 from the germline V gene are SGDLS and YYNGEE. This CDR3 spans 14 amino acids. The V end was cut by 6 bases, the J end by 8 bases, with 20 bases between. The CDR3 loop reads CASTPDGRGGTQYF. The CDR3 DNA reads TGTGCCAGCACCCCGGACGGGCGGGGAGGAACCCAGTACTTC.

The chain has TRBV7-3 and TRBJ2-6, with a weak D call TRBD1 (6 bases). Germline V CDR1 and CDR2: SGHTA, FQGTGA. This CDR3 has 17 amino acids. Trimming took 3 bases from V and 2 from J, leaving 14 bases between them. The CDR3 protein is CASSLTGVSPGANVLTF. DNA for the CDR3: TGTGCCAGCAGCTTGACAGGAGTGAGCCCTGGGGCCAACGTCCTGACTTTC.

The V and J genes are TRBV29-1 and TRBJ2-7; D possibly uses TRBD1 or TRBD2 (7 bases each). The ends were cut back, 7 bases at V and 6 bases at J, with 19 bases in the middle. The CDR3 is made up of 13 amino acids. From germline, CDR1 is SQVTM and CDR2 ANQGSEA. This CDR3 reads CSAGGGWRREQYF. The DNA for the CDR3 is TGCAGCGCAGGGGGGGGATGGCGGCGCGAGCAGTACTTC.

This clonotype was found a few times. This chain links TRBV11-1 with TRBJ2-7; D unclear. V was pared by 2 bases and J by 3 bases, with 8 bases between. CDR1 and CDR2 (germline): SGHAT, FQDESV (reference sequence). CDR3 length: 13 residues. Here the CDR3 reads CASSLSQVYEQYF. In DNA form, the CDR3 reads TGTGCCAGCAGCTTAAGCCAGGTCTACGAGCAGTACTTC.

The sample holds a few counts of this clonotype. The V call is TRBV4-2, the J call TRBJ2-7, with D perhaps matching TRBD1 (5 bases). V lost 0 bases, J lost 7 bases, and 10 bases lay in between. The length of the CDR3 is 13 residues. Germline V gives CDR1 LGHNA, CDR2 YNFKEQ. CDR3 region: CASSQDSGAEQYF. The CDR3, as DNA: TGTGCCAGCAGCCAAGATAGTGGGGCAGAGCAGTACTTC.